Each of the 29 T cell receptor beta chains below was sequenced from the same sample in a study of T cells in localized non-small cell lung cancer. Clones were read by immunoSEQ multiplex PCR, and TCRdb kept only the in-frame ones, dropping some. Of around 40,000 clones listed, about 85% were seen once; the top ten hold roughly 7.1%. Sequencing was performed on peripheral blood, taken before any cancer treatment. These receptors were obtained from a woman aged 18-55 years with stage III lung adenocarcinoma.

The V and J genes are TRBV9 and TRBJ2-1, with D unresolved. The CDR3 is 17 amino acids. Trimming left V 4 bases short and J 1 base short, with 18 bases between. In germline, CDR1 is SGDLS, CDR2 YYNGEE. The CDR3 is CASSPARGTNSYNEQFF. The CDR3 bases are TGTGCCAGCAGCCCTGCCCGAGGTACAAATTCCTACAATGAGCAGTTCTTC.

The V call is TRBV4-2, the J call TRBJ2-7; D perhaps matches TRBD2 (6 bases). This CDR3 contains 13 residues. Per germline, CDR1 LGHNA and CDR2 YNFKEQ. Trimming shortened V by 4 bases and J by 7 bases, and 14 bases separated the two germline ends. The CDR3 nucleotides read TGTGCCAGCAGCCCATCCGCTGGGGGGGAGCAGTACTTC. It encodes CASSPSAGGEQYF.

The chain uses TRBV6-5 and TRBJ1-2; D not resolved. CDR3 length: 14 residues. V was shortened by 5 bases and J by 4 bases, with 14 bases between the two germline ends. Germline assignment: CDR1 MNHEY and CDR2 SVGAGI. CDR3 DNA sequence: TGTGCCAGCAGTCCCGACCGGTCATCCTATGGCTACACCTTC. Amino acid sequence: CASSPDRSSYGYTF.

J is TRBJ1-2 and V is TRBV7-9, with D tentatively TRBD1 (5 bases). Germline V lookup: CDR1 SEHNR, CDR2 FQNEAQ (reference sequence). V lost 1 base and J 4 bases, leaving 10 bases between the germline ends. The CDR3 spans 14 residues. The CDR3 region is CASSLGQGGYGYTF. Here the CDR3 DNA reads TGTGCCAGCAGCTTAGGGCAGGGCGGCTATGGCTACACCTTC.

The V gene is TRBV18, the J gene TRBJ2-3; 12 nucleotides agree with TRBD1. The CDR3 runs 16 residues. CDR1 is KGHSH and CDR2 is LQKENI in the germline V gene. Trimming removed 5 bases from V and 4 bases from J; junction bases left unmatched: 7. The CDR3 DNA is TGTGCCAGCTCAGCGCCGGGACAGGGGGCTTCAGATACGCAGTATTTT. It specifies CASSAPGQGASDTQYF.

This chain links TRBV19 with TRBJ2-3; a possible D gene is TRBD1 (6 bases). Germline loops: CDR1 LNHDA, CDR2 SQIVND (reference sequence). The CDR3 consists of 14 residues. The V gene lost 1 base and the J gene lost 6 bases, with 11 bases spanning the gap. The CDR3 sequence is CASSIVAGADTQYF. For the CDR3, the DNA is TGTGCCAGTAGTATAGTGGCAGGGGCGGATACGCAGTATTTT.

This clone showed up just a few times. This rearrangement joins TRBV7-8 to TRBJ2-3, with a possible D match to TRBD1 (6 bases). V was trimmed by 6 bases and J by 3 bases, leaving 16 bases between them. The CDR3 is 15 amino acids. Germline V gene data show CDR1 as SGHVS and CDR2 as FQNEAQ. CDR3 region: CASRRKGESTDTQYF. CDR3 nucleotides: TGTGCCAGCAGGAGAAAGGGGGAGAGTACAGATACGCAGTATTTT. Complete variable domain (other parts from reference TRBV7-8 and TRBJ2-3): GAGVSQSPRYKVAKRGQDVALRCDPISGHVSLFWYQQALGQGPEFLTYFQNEAQLDKSGLPSDRFFAERPEGSVSTLKIQRTQQEDSAVYLCASRRKGESTDTQYFGPGTRLTVL.

The J gene is TRBJ2-7, the V gene TRBV18; 10 bases match TRBD1. Germline V gene data show CDR1 as KGHSH and CDR2 as LQKENI. The J segment lost 5 bases and the V segment lost 2 bases, leaving 9 bases of the junction unmatched. This CDR3 comprises 16 residues. DNA for the CDR3: TGTGCCAGCTCACCAAATGGGGCTGGGACAGGGGACGAGCAGTACTTC. Protein product: CASSPNGAGTGDEQYF.

The genes are TRBV2 and TRBJ2-5, with 10 bases that match TRBD1. The CDR3 totals 14 residues. The germline CDR1 and CDR2 sequences are SNHLY and FYNNEI. The trim removed 5 bases at V and 5 bases at J, leaving 5 bases unmatched. The CDR3 coding sequence is TGTGCCAGCAGTAGACAGGGGGCGGTGGAGACCCAGTACTTC. Residues: CASSRQGAVETQYF.

The V and J genes are TRBV5-6 and TRBJ1-4; 7 bases match TRBD1. Germline V CDR1 and CDR2: SGHDT, YYEEEE. The trim removed 2 bases at V and 6 bases at J, leaving 7 bases unmatched. The CDR3 has 15 residues. The CDR3 DNA follows: TGTGCCAGCAGCTTCTCCGGGACAGAGCATGAAAAACTGTTTTTT. Its protein product is CASSFSGTEHEKLFF.

The rearrangement joins TRBV30 to TRBJ1-1, with a possible D match to TRBD1 (6 bases). Trimming cost V 5 bases and J 1 base, with 17 bases left between them. Germline lookup yields CDR1 GTSNPN and CDR2 SVGIG (reference sequence). This CDR3 spans 15 amino acids. The CDR3 nucleotides read TGTGCCTGGGTTAAGGGGACAACCAAGAACACTGAAGCTTTCTTT. It is translated as CAWVKGTTKNTEAFF.

The chain couples TRBV27 to TRBJ1-5; no firm D call. The CDR3 covers 15 residues. Per germline, CDR1 MNHEY and CDR2 SMNVEV (reference sequence). Trimming took off 0 bases at V and 0 bases at J, with 6 bases between the two ends. The CDR3 loop reads CASSLSGYSNQPQHF. The CDR3 DNA is TGTGCCAGCAGTTTATCAGGGTATAGCAATCAGCCCCAGCATTTT.

The J gene is TRBJ2-2, the V gene TRBV9; D is unresolved. Per germline, CDR1 SGDLS and CDR2 YYNGEE. V dropped 1 base and J dropped 4 bases, with 8 bases sitting between them. This CDR3 has 14 amino acids. Here the CDR3 DNA reads TGTGCCAGCAGCGTAAGTTTGAGCACCGGGGAGCTGTTTTTT. Its protein product is CASSVSLSTGELFF.

This chain connects TRBV7-9 to TRBJ2-2, with TRBD2 matching over 11 bases. Germline V lookup: CDR1 SEHNR, CDR2 FQNEAQ (reference sequence). The CDR3 runs 16 residues. The V gene end was trimmed by 3 bases and the J gene end by 6 bases; junction bases not matched to a gene: 6. This chain's CDR3 is CASSLSSGGFSGELFF. CDR3 DNA: TGTGCCAGCAGCTTGTCTAGCGGGGGGTTTTCCGGGGAGCTGTTTTTT.

This rearrangement joins TRBV10-2 to TRBJ1-2; unclear D gene. Germline-derived CDR1 and CDR2 are WSHSY and SAAADI. The CDR3 consists of 13 residues. With 3 bases removed from V and 5 bases from J, the gap between germline ends came to 10 bases. The chain's CDR3 is CASSEGSLYGYTF. For the CDR3, the DNA is TGCGCCAGCAGTGAAGGCAGTCTTTATGGCTACACCTTC.

J is TRBJ2-2 and V is TRBV9, with 7 nucleotides matching TRBD1. This CDR3 has 16 residues. Per germline, CDR1 SGDLS and CDR2 YYNGEE. Trimming at V came to 4 bases and at J to 3 bases, leaving 9 bases not matched to a gene. The CDR3, as DNA: TGTGCCAGCAGCAAAACGACAGGGCGGGACACCGGGGAGCTGTTTTTT. Its translation is CASSKTTGRDTGELFF. Using reference TRBV9 and TRBJ2-2 for the parts outside the CDR3, the full variable domain is DSGVTQTPKHLITATGQRVTLRCSPRSGDLSVYWYQQSLDQGLQFLIQYYNGEERAKGNILERFSAQQFPDLHSELNLSSLELGDSALYFCASSKTTGRDTGELFFGEGSRLTVL.

The chain links TRBV7-3 to TRBJ1-1; D not certain. CDR1 is SGHTA and CDR2 is FQGTGA in the germline V gene. This CDR3 has 13 amino acids. Trimming stripped 4 bases from V and 3 bases from J, with 9 bases between. CDR3 sequence reads: CASSWDGDTEAFF. The CDR3 nucleotides are TGTGCCAGCAGCTGGGATGGAGACACTGAAGCTTTCTTT.

This clone was picked up a small number of times. V and J are TRBV19 and TRBJ1-1, with D possibly being TRBD1 (5 bases). Germline CDR1 is LNHDA and CDR2 is SQIVND (reference sequence). V was cut by 3 bases and J by 4 bases, with 9 bases left in between. This CDR3 contains 13 residues. CDR3 nucleotides: TGTGCCAGTAGTATCTTTGGGGGCACTGAAGCTTTCTTT. Translating gives CASSIFGGTEAFF.

This chain connects TRBV2 to TRBJ1-2; no reliable D call. The ends were cut back, 5 bases at V and 4 bases at J, with 17 bases in the middle. CDR1 and CDR2 from the germline V gene are SNHLY and FYNNEI. The CDR3 is made up of 15 amino acids. The chain's CDR3 is CASSPNREKGYGYTF. For the CDR3, the DNA is TGTGCCAGCAGTCCAAACCGGGAAAAAGGCTATGGCTACACCTTC.

In DNA form, the CDR3 reads TGTGCCAGCAGCCCCAAGACGGGAAGCTCCTACAATGAGCAGTTCTTC. Amino acids: CASSPKTGSSYNEQFF. The rearrangement uses TRBV7-2 and TRBJ2-1; perhaps TRBD2 as D (5 bases). The V and J ends lost 5 bases and 0 bases respectively, with 14 bases between them. This CDR3 has 16 amino acids. Looked up from germline, CDR1 is SGHTA and CDR2 is FQGNSA.

The genes are TRBV9 and TRBJ1-3; possibly TRBD1 for D (5 bases). Germline V lookup: CDR1 SGDLS, CDR2 YYNGEE. The CDR3 loop spans 16 amino acids. The germline V and J ends were trimmed by 1 base and 8 bases, with 19 bases remaining between them. Here the CDR3 reads CASSVMAGSPGDTIYF. CDR3 DNA: TGTGCCAGCAGCGTAATGGCAGGGTCCCCGGGAGACACCATATATTTT.

This chain links TRBV16 with TRBJ2-3, with D perhaps matching TRBD2 (5 bases). With 0 bases removed from V and 0 bases from J, the gap between germline ends came to 7 bases. CDR3 length equals 15 residues. Germline values: CDR1 KGHSY, CDR2 FQNENV. CDR3 bases: TGTGCCAGCAGCCAATCCCCGGGAAGCACAGATACGCAGTATTTT. Protein: CASSQSPGSTDTQYF.

The rearrangement uses TRBV7-9 and TRBJ2-3; possibly TRBD1 for D (5 bases). The CDR3 is made up of 13 amino acids. Germline V CDR1 and CDR2: SEHNR, FQNEAQ (reference sequence). Deletions cut 5 bases from V and 4 bases from J, with 10 bases between. Here the CDR3 reads CASSPSGSDTQYF. As DNA, the CDR3 is TGTGCCAGCAGCCCCTCAGGGTCAGATACGCAGTATTTT.

This chain uses TRBV6-5 with TRBJ1-5; D remains ambiguous. The CDR3 is 13 amino acids. The germline V gene has CDR1 MNHEY and CDR2 SVGAGI. V lost 2 bases to trimming and J lost 5 bases, with 7 bases between them. The CDR3, as DNA: TGTGCCAGCAGTTACAATGCAGATCAGCCCCAGCATTTT. It yields the protein CASSYNADQPQHF.

This chain uses TRBV7-2 with TRBJ1-5; D gene uncertain. The CDR3 has 14 amino acids. Trimming cost V 5 bases and J 2 bases, with 10 bases left between them. From germline, CDR1 is SGHTA and CDR2 FQGNSA. The CDR3 DNA reads as TGTGCCAGCAGCCCACGTTCTGGCAATCAGCCCCAGCATTTT. Encoded protein: CASSPRSGNQPQHF. Full variable domain (missing parts from reference TRBV7-2 and TRBJ1-5): GAGVSQSPSNKVTEKGKDVELRCDPISGHTALYWYRQSLGQGLEFLIYFQGNSAPDKSGLPSDRFSAERTGGSVSTLTIQRTQQEDSAVYLCASSPRSGNQPQHFGDGTRLSIL.

The chain couples TRBV18 to TRBJ2-2; D call uncertain. The V and J ends lost 6 bases and 1 base respectively, with 15 bases between them. The germline CDR1 and CDR2 sequences are KGHSH and LQKENI. The CDR3 consists of 16 residues. CDR3 protein: CASSQGQAWNTGELFF. In DNA, the CDR3 is TGTGCCAGCTCCCAAGGGCAGGCGTGGAACACCGGGGAGCTGTTTTTT.

About this clone: The junction shows a germline mismatch at one end, possibly a read error. At the DNA level, this CDR3 is encoded by other sequences in the same sample as well. The rearrangement joins TRBV11-2 to TRBJ2-7; perhaps TRBD2 as D (6 bases). Germline V gene lookup returns CDR1 SGHAT and CDR2 FQNNGV. CDR3 length: 15 residues. The CDR3 DNA follows: TGCGCCAGCAGCATGGGACTCCCCGGCTCCTACGAGCAGTACTTC. This translates into CASSMGLPGSYEQYF.

This clone appeared once. The V and J genes are TRBV5-1 and TRBJ2-1; the D gene is possibly TRBD1 (6 bases). CDR1 is SGHRS and CDR2 is YFSETQ in the germline V gene. The ends were cut back, 4 bases at V and 8 bases at J, with 19 bases in the middle. This CDR3 is built from 15 residues. The CDR3 DNA reads TGCGCCAGCAGCCGGGGACAAGGGGCGGTCGATGAGCAGTTCTTC. Its translation is CASSRGQGAVDEQFF. Full variable domain (remainder filled in from reference TRBV5-1 and TRBJ2-1): KAGVTQTPRYLIKTRGQQVTLSCSPISGHRSVSWYQQTPGQGLQFLFEYFSETQRNKGNFPGRFSGRQFSNSRSEMNVSTLELGDSALYLCASSRGQGAVDEQFFGPGTRLTVL.

The genes are TRBV19 and TRBJ1-2; D call uncertain. V was trimmed by 1 base and J by 6 bases, leaving 12 bases between them. CDR1 and CDR2 (germline): LNHDA, SQIVND (reference sequence). This CDR3 is 14 amino acids long. The CDR3 sequence is CASSIVPRVDGYTF. CDR3 bases: TGTGCCAGTAGTATAGTACCCAGAGTGGATGGCTACACCTTC.